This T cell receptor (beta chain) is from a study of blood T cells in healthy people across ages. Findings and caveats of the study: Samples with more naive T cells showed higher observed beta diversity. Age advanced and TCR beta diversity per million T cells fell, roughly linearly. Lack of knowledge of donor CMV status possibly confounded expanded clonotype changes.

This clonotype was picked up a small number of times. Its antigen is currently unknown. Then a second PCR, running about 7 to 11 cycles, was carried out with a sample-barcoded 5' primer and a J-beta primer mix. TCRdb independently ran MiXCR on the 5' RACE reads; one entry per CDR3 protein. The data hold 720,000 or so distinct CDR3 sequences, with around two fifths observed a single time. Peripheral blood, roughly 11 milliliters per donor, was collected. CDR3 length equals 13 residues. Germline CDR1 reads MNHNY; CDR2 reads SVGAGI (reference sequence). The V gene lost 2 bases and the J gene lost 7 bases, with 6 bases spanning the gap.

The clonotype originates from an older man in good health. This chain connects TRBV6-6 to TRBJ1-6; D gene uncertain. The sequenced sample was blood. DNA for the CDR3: TGTGCCAGCAGTTACAGAGTAAATTCACCCCTCCACTTT. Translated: CASSYRVNSPLHF.